This passage covers 14 T cell receptor beta chains from one sample sequenced in a study of cytomegalovirus exposure and HLA in healthy donors. The PCR had 60 Vbeta and 13 Jbeta primers. Libraries were prepared by immunoSEQ multiplex PCR; TCRdb keeps only in-frame clonotypes and omits some of them. The profile shows approximately 170,000 clones, roughly 73% of them singletons. The sample consisted of PBMCs. All receptors derive from a female donor in good health and CMV-seronegative.

The gene calls are TRBV29-1 and TRBJ1-3; no reliable D call. From germline, CDR1 is SQVTM and CDR2 ANQGSEA. The germline V and J ends were trimmed by 7 bases and 4 bases, with 8 bases remaining between them. This CDR3 comprises 11 residues. The CDR3 bases are TGCAGCGCCGGAGGCGGAAACACCATATATTTT. This translates into CSAGGGNTIYF.

The chain uses TRBV11-2 and TRBJ2-2; a weak D match, TRBD2 (5 bases). Germline-derived CDR1 and CDR2 are SGHAT and FQNNGV. The V end was cut by 5 bases, the J end by 4 bases, with 14 bases between. The CDR3 extends over 15 amino acids. CDR3 DNA: TGTGCCAGCAGCCTGGTCCTAGCTGGCACCGGGGAGCTGTTTTTT. It specifies CASSLVLAGTGELFF.

This chain joins TRBV7-2 and TRBJ2-3, with 14 bases matching TRBD2. Germline V lookup: CDR1 SGHTA, CDR2 FQGNSA. The CDR3 is 16 amino acids. The ends lost 4 bases at V and 6 bases at J; junction bases unmatched: 6. CDR3 loop: CASSSGLAGGRDTQYF. CDR3 bases: TGTGCCAGCAGCTCAGGACTAGCGGGGGGTCGGGATACGCAGTATTTT.

This clone has only a few counts. The chain uses TRBV5-4 and TRBJ2-7; 10 nucleotides match TRBD2. The V gene end was trimmed by 1 base and the J gene end by 3 bases; junction bases not matched to a gene: 7. This CDR3 is built from 16 residues. Germline CDR1 is SGHNT and CDR2 is YYREEE (reference sequence). In DNA form, the CDR3 reads TGTGCCAGCAGCTTGAGCAGCGGGGGGGGATTCTACGAGCAGTACTTC. This codes for CASSLSSGGGFYEQYF.

This clone was observed a handful of times. The chain couples TRBV9 to TRBJ1-1; D ambiguous. CDR3 length: 13 residues. In germline, CDR1 is SGDLS, CDR2 YYNGEE. Trimming cost V 0 bases and J 1 base, with 4 bases left between them. Here the CDR3 reads CASSVVWNTEAFF. The CDR3 nucleotides are TGTGCCAGCAGCGTAGTCTGGAACACTGAAGCTTTCTTT.

This chain uses TRBV28 with TRBJ2-7; TRBD2 agrees at 9 bases. The junction had 8 bases not matched to a gene; V was cut back by 7 bases and J by 4 bases. The CDR3 totals 14 residues. CDR1 and CDR2 from the germline V gene are MDHEN and SYDVKM. CDR3 in amino acids: CASTRSGGQYEQYF. CDR3 in DNA: TGTGCCAGCACCCGTAGCGGGGGCCAATACGAGCAGTACTTC.

The chain has TRBV30 and TRBJ2-7, with D tentatively TRBD1 (5 bases). This CDR3 has 12 residues. Germline lookup yields CDR1 GTSNPN and CDR2 SVGIG (reference sequence). Trimming pared 4 bases from V and 3 bases from J, leaving 10 bases between. The DNA for the CDR3 is TGTGCCTGGAACAGCAGGGACTACGAGCAGTACTTC. Translation gives CAWNSRDYEQYF.

This clone was detected only a few times. The chain has TRBV19 and TRBJ2-2; TRBD2 might be the D (6 bases). The CDR3 totals 13 residues. V lost 8 bases and J 4 bases, leaving 11 bases between the germline ends. Germline CDR1 LNHDA, CDR2 SQIVND (reference sequence). The CDR3 nucleotides are TGTGCCAGTGCGGAGGGCTCCACCGGGGAGCTGTTTTTT. Translated: CASAEGSTGELFF.

The V and J genes are TRBV6-6 and TRBJ1-2; maybe TRBD1 (6 bases). Germline V gene data show CDR1 as MNHNY and CDR2 as SVGAGI (reference sequence). V lost 6 bases, J lost 7 bases, and 12 bases lay in between. The CDR3 consists of 12 residues. This CDR3 is CASSYVDSGYTF. CDR3 nucleotide sequence: TGTGCCAGCAGCTACGTGGACAGTGGCTACACCTTC.

V gene TRBV5-3 combines with J gene TRBJ1-2; D gene ambiguous. TRBV5-3 is an open reading frame whose function is uncertain. V was shortened by 1 base and J by 3 bases, with 13 bases between the two germline ends. The CDR3 runs to 15 residues. The CDR3 spells CARSLNRHPDYGYTF. The CDR3 nucleotides are TGTGCCAGAAGCTTGAACAGACACCCGGACTATGGCTACACCTTC.

This clone was counted a few times. V usage is TRBV11-1 and J usage is TRBJ2-3; a weak D match, TRBD1 (6 bases). The V gene's germline CDR1 is SGHAT and CDR2 FQDESV (reference sequence). V gave up 1 base and J gave up 4 bases, with 9 bases separating them. CDR3 length: 14 residues. The DNA of the CDR3 is TGTGCCAGCAGCTTAGAGGGGGTGTCAGATACGCAGTATTTT. Encoded protein: CASSLEGVSDTQYF.

The chain joins TRBV28 to TRBJ2-1, with 11 positions matching TRBD2. Germline CDR1 reads MDHEN; CDR2 reads SYDVKM. The CDR3 is 14 residues long. After removal of 3 bases from V and 12 bases from J, the junction contained 7 bases not matched to a gene. The CDR3 loop is CASSFSSGGAGQFF. CDR3 DNA sequence: TGTGCCAGCAGTTTCAGTAGCGGGGGGGCTGGGCAGTTCTTC. Drawing the rest from reference TRBV28 and TRBJ2-1, the complete variable domain is DVKVTQSSRYLVKRTGEKVFLECVQDMDHENMFWYRQDPGLGLRLIYFSYDVKMKEKGDIPEGYSVSREKKERFSLILESASTNQTSMYLCASSFSSGGAGQFFGPGTRLTVL.

The CDR3 loop reads CASTQQGALATNEKLFF. The CDR3, as DNA: TGTGCCAGCACCCAACAGGGGGCTCTAGCAACTAATGAAAAACTGTTTTTT. The V gene is TRBV7-4, the J gene TRBJ1-4; 9 bases match TRBD1. The CDR3 is 17 residues long. Per the germline V gene, CDR1 is SGHVT and CDR2 is SQSDAQ. V shed 7 bases, J shed 0 bases, and the junction held 9 bases outside the gene matches.

The rearrangement joins TRBV5-1 to TRBJ2-5; no reliable D call. This CDR3 spans 13 amino acids. Trimming cost V 1 base and J 1 base, with 5 bases left between them. Looked up from germline, CDR1 is SGHRS and CDR2 is YFSETQ. The CDR3 reads CASSLTVQETQYF. DNA of the CDR3: TGCGCCAGCAGCTTGACGGTCCAAGAGACCCAGTACTTC.